The 26 T cell receptor beta chains listed next were all sequenced from one sample in a study of shared clonotypes between healthy human individuals. Cells designated naive CD8 were CD45RO-negative and were positively selected for CCR7, with terminally differentiated effector memory CD45RA+ cells excluded. Assay used: immunoSEQ multiplex PCR; TCRdb lists only in-frame clones, some missing. The data hold approximately 1.9 million clones, with around 93% observed a single time. Input material: naive CD8+ T cells from PBMCs. These receptors were obtained from a man aged 18 to 29 in good health. Some clones in this sample may be carry-over from other donors' samples.

This chain uses TRBV28 with TRBJ1-3, with 7 bases fitting TRBD1. J lost 2 bases, V lost 5 bases, and 9 bases had no gene match. Per germline, CDR1 MDHEN and CDR2 SYDVKM. The CDR3 is 16 residues long. The CDR3 coding sequence is TGTGCCAGCAGTCTCGAGACAGGGCTTGCTGGAAACACCATATATTTT. This sequence encodes CASSLETGLAGNTIYF.

J is TRBJ2-5 and V is TRBV7-9, with TRBD2 matching over 10 bases. Germline-derived CDR1 and CDR2 are SEHNR and FQNEAQ (reference sequence). The CDR3 length is 17 residues. J lost 1 base, V lost 5 bases, and 10 bases had no gene match. CDR3 in amino acids: CASSQPRIAGGQETQYF. The CDR3 DNA is TGTGCCAGCAGCCAACCCCGGATAGCGGGAGGCCAAGAGACCCAGTACTTC.

The J gene is TRBJ2-1, the V gene TRBV10-2; D not certain. CDR1 WSHSY and CDR2 SAAADI come from the germline V gene. Trimming pared 4 bases from V and 9 bases from J, leaving 7 bases between. The CDR3 is 11 amino acids. The CDR3 reads CASSVGGEQFF. CDR3 sequence (DNA): TGCGCCAGCAGTGTTGGTGGTGAGCAGTTCTTC.

The rearrangement links TRBV30 to TRBJ1-5; 10 bases match TRBD1. The CDR3 runs 16 residues. The trim removed 1 base at V and 0 bases at J, leaving 3 bases unmatched. Per germline, CDR1 GTSNPN and CDR2 SVGIG (reference sequence). CDR3 DNA: TGTGCCTGGAGTGGGAGGACAGGGGGTAGCAATCAGCCCCAGCATTTT. This codes for CAWSGRTGGSNQPQHF.

As to this clone: Other DNA sequences of this sample code for an identical CDR3. The chain has TRBV9 and TRBJ1-1, with a possible D match to TRBD1 (6 bases). CDR1 is SGDLS, CDR2 YYNGEE, per germline. The CDR3 is 13 residues long. Trimming removed 2 bases at V and 4 bases at J, with 9 bases between. The CDR3 loop reads CASSVSGVTEAFF. For the CDR3, the DNA is TGTGCCAGCAGCGTCTCAGGGGTCACTGAAGCTTTCTTT. The full variable domain, rest sourced from reference TRBV9 and TRBJ1-1, is DSGVTQTPKHLITATGQRVTLRCSPRSGDLSVYWYQQSLDQGLQFLIQYYNGEERAKGNILERFSAQQFPDLHSELNLSSLELGDSALYFCASSVSGVTEAFFGQGTRLTVV.

About this clone itself: This sample also contains other DNA sequences that code for the same CDR3. The rearrangement joins TRBV19 to TRBJ1-5; D gene unclear. The CDR3 runs to 15 residues. Germline CDR1 LNHDA, CDR2 SQIVND (reference sequence). Trimming took off 0 bases at V and 0 bases at J, with 6 bases between the two ends. CDR3 in DNA: TGTGCCAGTAGTATAGACTTAGGTAGCAATCAGCCCCAGCATTTT. Translated: CASSIDLGSNQPQHF.

Of note for this clone: Distinct nucleotide sequences in the sample also encode this CDR3. V is TRBV4-2 and J is TRBJ1-1, with D possibly TRBD1 on 5 matching bases. Germline V gene sequence: CDR1 LGHNA, CDR2 YNFKEQ. Trimming left V 3 bases short and J 3 bases short, with 17 bases between. The CDR3 spans 16 residues. Here the CDR3 DNA reads TGTGCCAGCAGCCACCCCCGGGGGTGGGGAGACACTGAAGCTTTCTTT. Translating gives CASSHPRGWGDTEAFF.

This clone was observed a single time. The chain carries TRBV9 and TRBJ2-3; 10 positions agree with TRBD2. Germline trimming cut 4 bases from V and 3 bases from J; bases unmatched to any gene: 8. The CDR3 is 16 amino acids. Germline CDR1 and CDR2: SGDLS and YYNGEE. The CDR3 spells CASSPHPSGGTDTQYF. In nucleotides, the CDR3 is TGTGCCAGCAGCCCCCATCCTAGCGGGGGAACAGATACGCAGTATTTT.

The chain uses TRBV7-6 and TRBJ2-5, with a tentative D call TRBD1 (6 bases). V was pared by 5 bases and J by 3 bases, with 16 bases between. The CDR3 is 15 amino acids. Germline CDR1 SGHVS, CDR2 FNYEAQ. The CDR3 bases are TGTGCCAGCAGCGCCCCGACAGGAGCGGAAGAGACCCAGTACTTC. This codes for CASSAPTGAEETQYF.

This chain joins TRBV2 and TRBJ2-3; 12 nucleotides align to TRBD2. Looked up from germline, CDR1 is SNHLY and CDR2 is FYNNEI. The CDR3 runs 15 residues. With 6 bases clipped from V and 5 bases from J, the junction kept 6 bases outside the gene matches. CDR3 nucleotides: TGTGCCAGCAGGTGGACTAGCGGGAAGATAGATACGCAGTATTTT. Translated: CASRWTSGKIDTQYF.

Of note for this clone: This sample includes further DNA sequences coding for the same CDR3. The chain employs TRBV28 and TRBJ2-7; no definite D call. This CDR3 is built from 14 residues. Trimming removed 2 bases at V and 0 bases at J, with 8 bases between. In germline, CDR1 is MDHEN, CDR2 SYDVKM. The CDR3 sequence is CASSLGEFSYEQYF. CDR3 nucleotides: TGTGCCAGCAGTTTAGGTGAATTCTCCTACGAGCAGTACTTC.

The chain carries TRBV4-1 and TRBJ2-7, with D possibly matching TRBD1 (6 bases). The CDR3 covers 16 residues. V lost 0 bases and J 1 base, leaving 13 bases between the germline ends. CDR1 MGHRA and CDR2 YSYEKL come from the germline V gene. The CDR3 sequence is CASSQDNPGQSYEQYF. The CDR3 DNA reads as TGCGCCAGCAGCCAAGACAATCCGGGACAATCCTACGAGCAGTACTTC.

The V gene is TRBV7-9, the J gene TRBJ2-1; D remains ambiguous. The V end was cut by 1 base, the J end by 4 bases, with 11 bases between. The germline CDR1 and CDR2 sequences are SEHNR and FQNEAQ (reference sequence). The CDR3 contains 15 residues. This CDR3 reads CASSLVPSQYNEQFF. As DNA, the CDR3 is TGTGCCAGCAGCTTAGTACCAAGCCAGTACAATGAGCAGTTCTTC.

The V gene is TRBV29-1, the J gene TRBJ2-3, with D perhaps TRBD1 (5 bases). The CDR3 runs 13 residues. V was clipped by 6 bases and J by 0 bases, with 10 bases between them. Germline lookup yields CDR1 SQVTM and CDR2 ANQGSEA. This CDR3 reads CSVQDTSTDTQYF. The CDR3 coding sequence is TGCAGCGTCCAGGACACTAGCACAGATACGCAGTATTTT.

The rearrangement links TRBV4-1 to TRBJ1-2; 7 bases fit TRBD1. V was pared by 4 bases and J by 3 bases, with 11 bases of the junction left unmatched. The CDR3 is 16 residues long. The germline V gene encodes CDR1 MGHRA and CDR2 YSYEKL. CDR3 residues: CASSREADRRHYGYTF. The CDR3 DNA sequence: TGCGCCAGCAGCCGGGAAGCGGACAGGCGTCACTATGGCTACACCTTC.

V gene TRBV6-5 combines with J gene TRBJ1-3; D gene unclear. The CDR3 loop spans 11 amino acids. Per the germline V gene, CDR1 is MNHEY and CDR2 is SVGAGI. Deletions cut 2 bases from V and 11 bases from J, with 7 bases between. CDR3 DNA: TGTGCCAGCAGTTACGAGGACGCCATATATTTT. Translating gives CASSYEDAIYF.

V usage is TRBV11-2 and J usage is TRBJ1-2; TRBD1 might be the D (5 bases). Per the germline V gene, CDR1 is SGHAT and CDR2 is FQNNGV. V was shortened by 2 bases and J by 5 bases, with 9 bases between the two germline ends. The CDR3 has 13 amino acids. The CDR3 is CASSLRRDYGYTF. The DNA for the CDR3 is TGTGCCAGCAGCTTACGCAGGGATTATGGCTACACCTTC.

This rearrangement joins TRBV15 to TRBJ1-1, with 10 bases identical to TRBD1. After removal of 3 bases from V and 11 bases from J, the junction contained 9 bases not matched to a gene. This CDR3 comprises 14 residues. Germline assignment: CDR1 LNHNV and CDR2 YYDKDF (reference sequence). CDR3 region: CATSRQEGTGDAFF. DNA for the CDR3: TGTGCCACCAGCAGGCAAGAGGGGACAGGGGACGCTTTCTTT. The variable domain in full, completed from reference TRBV15 and TRBJ1-1, reads DAMVIQNPRYQVTQFGKPVTLSCSQTLNHNVMYWYQQKSSQAPKLLFHYYDKDFNNEADTPDNFQSRRPNTSFCFLDIRSPGLGDTAMYLCATSRQEGTGDAFFGQGTRLTVV.

The chain has TRBV28 and TRBJ2-5; no definite D call. The last part of the DNA fits TRBJ2-7 better; the J call may be wrong. Germline loops: CDR1 MDHEN, CDR2 SYDVKM. This CDR3 region has 13 residues. Here the CDR3 reads CASSPESTYEQYF. The CDR3 DNA reads TGTGCCAGCAGTCCCGAATCGACCTACGAGCAGTACTTC.

The V and J genes are TRBV7-9 and TRBJ1-2; TRBD1 is a possible D gene (5 bases). Germline V gives CDR1 SEHNR, CDR2 FQNEAQ (reference sequence). This CDR3 has 15 residues. V was shortened by 1 base and J by 6 bases, with 15 bases between the two germline ends. Written as DNA, the CDR3 is TGTGCCAGCAGCTTAGGGGGCAGGGTCCTCCATGGCTACACCTTC. Translation: CASSLGGRVLHGYTF.

The gene calls are TRBV9 and TRBJ2-1; D may be TRBD2 (6 bases). Trimming cost V 3 bases and J 5 bases, with 12 bases left between them. This CDR3 contains 14 residues. Germline V gene sequence: CDR1 SGDLS, CDR2 YYNGEE. CDR3 sequence reads: CASSAERANNEQFF. The CDR3 DNA reads TGTGCCAGCAGCGCGGAGCGGGCGAACAATGAGCAGTTCTTC.

This clone appeared once. J is TRBJ1-2 and V is TRBV4-3; D unresolved. The germline CDR1 and CDR2 sequences are LGHNA and YSLEER. The CDR3 spans 14 residues. V was clipped by 5 bases and J by 3 bases, with 13 bases between them. Here the CDR3 DNA reads TGCGCCAGCAGCGCGGCCATCGGCTACTATGGCTACACCTTC. Translated, it gives CASSAAIGYYGYTF.

The CDR3 loop reads CASSLASGTRYEQYF. The CDR3 nucleotides are TGTGCCAGCAGCTTAGCCAGCGGGACTCGCTACGAGCAGTACTTC. The rearrangement uses TRBV7-9 and TRBJ2-7, with 7 bases aligning to TRBD2. V shed 0 bases and J 3 bases; nucleotides not matched to a gene: 5. CDR1 is SEHNR and CDR2 is FQNEAQ in the germline V gene (reference sequence). The CDR3 runs to 15 residues.

The CDR3 bases are TGCGCCAGCACAGGCGGGAGTAGCGCCAAAAACATTCAGTACTTC. Its translation is CASTGGSSAKNIQYF. The rearrangement links TRBV10-2 to TRBJ2-4; 7 nucleotides agree with TRBD2. The CDR3 spans 15 residues. The germline CDR1 and CDR2 sequences are WSHSY and SAAADI. V lost 7 bases and J lost 1; bases outside the gene matches: 7.

This clone has just one count. The junction departs from germline at one end; a sequencing error may be responsible. CDR3 coding DNA: TGCGCCAGCAGCGCCGGGATCTTC. This sequence encodes CASSAGIF. This chain joins TRBV5-1 and TRBJ2-1; D possibly corresponds to TRBD2 (5 bases). Germline CDR1 reads SGHRS; CDR2 reads YFSETQ. This CDR3 is built from 8 residues.

CDR3 amino acids: CASSSSGDGYTDTQYF. The CDR3, as DNA: TGTGCCAGCAGCTCTAGCGGAGATGGGTACACAGATACGCAGTATTTT. The chain uses TRBV9 and TRBJ2-3, with 7 nucleotides matching TRBD2. V was clipped by 4 bases and J by 2 bases; unmatched bases: 10. The CDR3 sequence is 16 residues long. Germline loops: CDR1 SGDLS, CDR2 YYNGEE.